This is a list of T cell receptor beta chains from one sample in a study of cytomegalovirus exposure and HLA in healthy donors. Repertoires were generated with immunoSEQ multiplex PCR, while TCRdb's copy carries only in-frame clones and drops some. The table shows roughly 160,000 clones, with around 88% occurring only once. What was sequenced was PBMCs. These receptors all stem from a young woman in good health and CMV-seronegative. The CDR3 runs from the conserved cysteine through the conserved F or W. The D gene is left open where the match is weak.

TRBJ1-1 NA TRBV6-6 CASKRSTEAFF
TRBJ1-5 NA TRBV7-2 CASSLDPFFDRRHQPQHF
TRBJ2-3 TRBD2 TRBV18 CASSPTLAVSTDTQYF
TRBJ2-7 TRBD1 TRBV7-8 CASSPRDRGGEQYF
TRBJ2-7 TRBD2 TRBV7-2 CASTPDSGRKYEQYF
TRBJ2-1 TRBD2 TRBV29-1 CSVQRLAGGNSYNEQFF
TRBJ2-7 NA TRBV18 CASSPSSSYEQYF
TRBJ2-7 TRBD2 TRBV28 CATLGPTSGGYEQYF
TRBJ1-2 NA TRBV5-1 CASSLEGVPIYGYTF
TRBJ2-3 NA TRBV4-3 CASSQDLGRSDTQYF
TRBJ2-7 NA TRBV4-1 CASSQKEGYEQYF
TRBJ2-1 TRBD1 TRBV4-1 CASSQGTGADEQFF
TRBJ2-7 TRBD2 TRBV7-9 CASSLDLAGAYEQYF
TRBJ2-1 NA TRBV7-9 CASSLSSSASEQFF
TRBJ2-7 TRBD1 TRBV27 CASGHRGGVLEQYF
TRBJ1-1 NA TRBV9 CASSSAGSYTEAFF
TRBJ1-4 NA TRBV30 CAWCPTGLGEKLFF
TRBJ1-1 NA TRBV19 CASSISTGMNTEAFF
TRBJ1-1 TRBD1 TRBV9 CASSAGRTGDTEAFF
TRBJ2-1 NA TRBV5-1 CASSLDLAGAPNEQFF
TRBJ2-5 NA TRBV19 CASSRGLRGANQETQYF
TRBJ2-7 NA TRBV5-1 CASSWGHVVDEQYF
TRBJ1-1 NA TRBV4-2 CASSQDGGSTEAFF
TRBJ2-7 NA TRBV6-5 CASSYSDYSYEQYF
TRBJ1-2 TRBD1 TRBV5-1 CASSLTGANYGYTF
TRBJ2-3 NA TRBV19 CASSIGRSGYTDTQYF
TRBJ2-1 TRBD2 TRBV4-3 CASSQDPAGAYNEQFF
TRBJ1-2 NA TRBV19 CASKEWWRDHGYTF
TRBJ2-4 TRBD1 TRBV2 CASSSDRELKNIQYF
TRBJ2-7 NA TRBV19 CASSSLQGNAYEQYF
TRBJ2-7 NA TRBV30 CAWSVRWQGKYEQYF
TRBJ1-4 NA TRBV18 CASSPGLGPGATTNEKLFF
TRBJ2-3 TRBD1 TRBV7-8 CASSRRQGSTDTQYF
TRBJ1-2 NA TRBV28 CASSSPAGPVYGYTF
TRBJ2-3 TRBD2 TRBV4-3 CASSQDPGLAGAGTQYF
TRBJ2-7 NA TRBV25-1 CASTGHYEQYF
TRBJ1-2 TRBD1 TRBV19 CASSRTGQGILGYTF
TRBJ2-3 TRBD2 TRBV28 CASSSSGRLTDTQYF
TRBJ2-6 NA TRBV7-7 CASSLSQASGANVLTF
TRBJ2-1 NA TRBV18 CASSPPVRGRNEQFF
TRBJ2-7 NA TRBV9 CASSEDRDIGYEQYF
TRBJ2-3 TRBD1 TRBV10-3 CAISGTGDNTDTQYF
TRBJ2-3 TRBD1 TRBV15 CATSRDLRAGGYF
TRBJ2-7 TRBD2 TRBV7-9 CASSLSAGTKRYEQYF
TRBJ1-5 TRBD1 TRBV27 CASGGRGSNQPQHF
TRBJ2-5 TRBD2 TRBV9 CASSVGTSEGETQYF
TRBJ1-2 NA TRBV28 CASTSPGGYGYTF
TRBJ2-6 TRBD1 TRBV5-1 CASSPRPGTGAGANVLTF
TRBJ2-3 TRBD2 TRBV4-1 CASSQEAGTSGGPRAGTQYF
TRBJ2-3 NA TRBV7-6 CASSLVSGTGATDTQYF
TRBJ1-2 NA TRBV5-1 CASSLVGEGHYGYTF
TRBJ2-7 NA TRBV5-1 CASSLAAGANYEQYF
TRBJ2-7 NA TRBV5-6 CASSQNYEQYF
TRBJ1-5 NA TRBV15 CATSRAVGPGGGNQPQHF
TRBJ1-3 TRBD1 TRBV28 CASSGDRGGSGNTIYF